Listed here is a single T cell receptor (beta chain). Antigen unknown. Mismatch with germline at one junction end may stem from a read error. The same CDR3 also results from other DNA sequences found in this sample. Germline CDR1 is SNHLY and CDR2 is FYNNEI. The CDR3 runs to 15 residues. The record originates from a study of beta chain features in type 1 diabetes. Study summary: No patient-donor differences in age, gender, total cells or subset yield. Overall study results and limits: Naive, central memory and regulatory TCRB repertoires appeared more similar among patients than healthy donors. There was a possibility that cDNA sequencing over-represented cells with high TCR expression.

Isolated RNA was reverse transcribed in full, so expressed TCRB transcripts were sequenced. Repertoires were generated with immunoSEQ multiplex PCR, while TCRdb's copy carries only in-frame clones and drops some. The sample yields 35,000 or so clones, about two thirds seen once. The TCR originated in a woman aged 25 to 39 in good health. The gene calls are TRBV2 and TRBJ2-7, with D possibly TRBD2 on 6 matching bases. Sequenced: Tregs from blood. The CDR3 sequence: CASSTGLNYSYEQYF. DNA for the CDR3: TGCGCCAGCAGTACGGGACTGAACTACTCCTACGAGCAGTACTTC.